These 30 T cell receptor beta chains were sequenced from one sample in a study of metastatic and nonmetastatic thyroid tumors. Every patient was untreated before thyroid surgery. From the PCR reads, TCRdb re-called clones with MiXCR. The sample consists of tens of thousands of clones, more than 15% of them appearing once. Sequencing used adjacent normal tissue. The receptors stem from a male donor with papillary thyroid cancer or a benign thyroid nodule (not recorded which). Some clones in this sample may be carry-over from other donors' samples.

In the case of this clone: Relative to the germline gene, one junction end is altered; a read error may explain this. This chain uses TRBV4-2 with TRBJ2-5; the match to TRBD2 covers 8 bases. CDR3 size: 16 residues. Germline lookup yields CDR1 LGHNA and CDR2 YNFKEQ. CDR3 protein: CASNQGFTSGKETQHF. Here the CDR3 DNA reads TGTGCCAGCAACCAAGGATTCACTAGCGGTAAAGAGACCCAGCACTTC.

Judged by abundance, this clone is medium-sized (0.01 to 0.1%). V and J are TRBV12-3 or TRBV12-4 and TRBJ2-7; D remains unclear. Trimming shortened V by 6 bases and J by 2 bases, and 11 bases separated the two germline ends. The CDR3 spans 13 residues. This chain's CDR3 is CASSNSATYEQYF. The DNA of the CDR3 is TGTGCCAGCAGCAACAGTGCTACCTACGAGCAGTACTTC.

This clone has just one count. A read error is likely, as this CDR3 ends without the conserved phenylalanine or tryptophan. J is TRBJ1-2 and V is TRBV6-1; weak D call: TRBD1 (5 bases). V was pared by 11 bases and J by 7 bases, with 17 bases between. CDR1 is MNHNS and CDR2 is SASEGT in the germline V gene. The CDR3 extends over 12 amino acids. Written as DNA, the CDR3 is TGTGCCTCAGCGCGGGGGGGACTTGGCTACACCGTC. It codes for CASARGGLGYTV.

This clone was seen repeatedly, ten times or more. The chain recombines TRBV20-1 with TRBJ2-2; 9 positions agree with TRBD2. Germline V gene lookup returns CDR1 DFQATT and CDR2 SNEGSKA (reference sequence). The CDR3 has 17 amino acids. V lost 0 bases to trimming and J lost 0 bases; unmatched junction nucleotides: 5. This CDR3 reads CSARDRRTSANTGELFF. DNA for the CDR3: TGCAGTGCTAGAGATCGTAGGACTAGCGCGAACACCGGGGAGCTGTTTTTT.

V and J are TRBV6-1 and TRBJ2-3; D uncertain. The germline V and J ends were trimmed by 2 bases and 3 bases, with 15 bases remaining between them. This CDR3 region has 16 residues. Germline V CDR1 and CDR2: MNHNS, SASEGT. The CDR3, as DNA: TGTGCCAGCAGTGAATACGGGCATGGAGTAACAGATACGCAGTATTTT. Amino acid sequence: CASSEYGHGVTDTQYF.

The V and J genes are TRBV5-5 and TRBJ2-3; 9 positions agree with TRBD1. The CDR3 is made up of 14 amino acids. Germline lookup yields CDR1 SGHKS and CDR2 YYEKEE (reference sequence). Trimming removed 4 bases from V and 8 bases from J; junction bases left unmatched: 8. CDR3 protein: CASSSTPGQGTQYF. The CDR3 nucleotides are TGTGCCAGCAGCAGCACCCCGGGACAGGGTACGCAGTATTTT. Full variable domain (remainder filled in from reference TRBV5-5 and TRBJ2-3): DAGVTQSPTHLIKTRGQQVTLRCSPISGHKSVSWYQQVLGQGPQFIFQYYEKEERGRGNFPDRFSARQFPNYSSELNVNALLLGDSALYLCASSSTPGQGTQYFGPGTRLTVL.

This clone was observed a handful of times. J is TRBJ2-1 and V is TRBV19; 15 bases are a match to TRBD2. The CDR3 has 15 residues. The V and J ends lost 7 bases and 8 bases, in that order; junction bases with no gene match: 6. Germline lookup yields CDR1 LNHDA and CDR2 SQIVND (reference sequence). The CDR3 here is CASTIGLAGGDEQFF. Here the CDR3 DNA reads TGTGCCAGTACTATCGGACTAGCGGGGGGGGATGAGCAGTTCTTC.

Notes on this clone: Its ends do not fully match the called genes, so a read error is possible. This sample also contains other DNA sequences that code for the same CDR3. V gene TRBV19 combines with J gene TRBJ2-3; possibly TRBD1 for D (5 bases). The CDR3 totals 15 residues. CDR1 is LNHDA and CDR2 is SQIVND in the germline V gene (reference sequence). The DNA for the CDR3 is TGTGCCAGTAGTTTCCAGGGTCCCGGTGGAGATACGCAGTACTTT. Translation: CASSFQGPGGDTQYF.

The V and J genes are TRBV19 and TRBJ1-1; 9 bases match TRBD1. The CDR3 covers 16 residues. The V gene's germline CDR1 is LNHDA and CDR2 SQIVND (reference sequence). The V segment lost 3 bases and the J segment 3 bases; nucleotides outside the gene matches: 8. As DNA, the CDR3 is TGTGCCAGTAGTATCCCTGTACAGGGGGCGGACACTGAAGCTTTCTTT. Translation: CASSIPVQGADTEAFF.

This clone was recorded at least ten times. Being one base from a much bigger clone, this may be a read error. Other DNA sequences within the sample encode an identical CDR3. The chain combines TRBV7-9 with TRBJ2-5; 8 bases are shared with TRBD2. Germline CDR1 is SEHNR and CDR2 is FQNEAQ (reference sequence). With V trimmed by 7 bases and J by 0 bases, 7 bases remained unmatched. This CDR3 spans 15 amino acids. As DNA, the CDR3 is TGTGCCAGCATCGGGGGGGGGCTATACCAAGAGACCCAGTACTTC. This gives the protein CASIGGGLYQETQYF. The full variable domain, rest sourced from reference TRBV7-9 and TRBJ2-5, is DTGVSQNPRHKITKRGQNVTFRCDPISEHNRLYWYRQTLGQGPEFLTYFQNEAQLEKSRLLSDRFSAERPKGSFSTLEIQRTEQGDSAMYLCASIGGGLYQETQYFGPGTRLLVL.

This clone appeared many times. The same CDR3 also results from other DNA sequences found in this sample. J is TRBJ2-5 and V is TRBV18, with TRBD2 matching 11 bases. J was trimmed by 5 bases and V by 3 bases; bases with no gene match: 5. This CDR3 comprises 15 residues. Germline V lookup: CDR1 KGHSH, CDR2 LQKENI. The CDR3 coding sequence is TGTGCCAGCTCACCTAGCGGGAGGGCCCTGGAGACCCAGTACTTC. Translated, it gives CASSPSGRALETQYF.

This clone showed up many times. The chain uses TRBV10-3 and TRBJ2-3; the D gene is possibly TRBD2 (6 bases). There are 15 residues in the CDR3. The V gene's germline CDR1 is ENHRY and CDR2 SYGVKD. Trimming removed 7 bases at V and 0 bases at J, with 14 bases between. DNA for the CDR3: TGTGCCATCAAGGACGTGGGGACTAGCACAGATACGCAGTATTTT. This codes for CAIKDVGTSTDTQYF.

This clone was seen repeatedly, ten times or more. The CDR3 coding sequence is TGTGCCAGCAGCCAAGATATGGGGCAATGGGGAAACACCATATATTTT. This codes for CASSQDMGQWGNTIYF. The chain joins TRBV3-1 to TRBJ1-3; D is possibly TRBD1 (5 bases). Germline CDR1 reads LGHDT; CDR2 reads YNNKEL (reference sequence). The V gene lost 0 bases and the J gene lost 4 bases, with 13 bases spanning the gap. The length of the CDR3 is 16 residues.

This clone was recorded at least ten times. This sequence joins TRBV10-2 and TRBJ2-7; TRBD1 might be the D (6 bases). The CDR3 is 15 residues long. In germline, CDR1 is WSHSY, CDR2 SAAADI. Trimming removed 5 bases at V and 2 bases at J, with 16 bases between. As DNA, the CDR3 is TGCGCCAGCAGTACGGGACACCTTTCACCCTACGAGCAGTACGTC. Amino acid sequence: CASSTGHLSPYEQYV.

In this sample, this clone turned up many times. The V call is TRBV12-5, the J call TRBJ2-7; tentative D call: TRBD2 (6 bases). This CDR3 spans 15 amino acids. Germline V gene sequence: CDR1 LGHNT, CDR2 FRNRAP. Trimming left V 3 bases short and J 2 bases short, with 14 bases between. The CDR3 coding sequence is TGTGCTAGTGGTTTTGTTGCGGGGCTCGCCTACGAGCAGTACGTC. Translating gives CASGFVAGLAYEQYV.

This clone appeared a single time. This chain connects TRBV5-1 to TRBJ1-2; D unresolved. Germline loops: CDR1 SGHRS, CDR2 YFSETQ. Trimming pared 4 bases from V and 0 bases from J, leaving 7 bases between. CDR3 length: 13 residues. The CDR3 reads CASSPGSNYGYTF. The CDR3 DNA reads as TGCGCCAGCAGCCCTGGGTCTAACTATGGCTACACCTTC.

The rearrangement joins TRBV20-1 to TRBJ2-7, with unresolved D. This CDR3 has 12 residues. V lost 3 bases, J lost 7 bases, and 13 bases lay in between. Per the germline V gene, CDR1 is DFQATT and CDR2 is SNEGSKA (reference sequence). This CDR3 reads CSASPFPEEQYF. CDR3 bases: TGCAGTGCTAGTCCCTTCCCGGAGGAGCAGTACTTC.

Details on this clone: Other DNA sequences within the sample encode an identical CDR3. The chain carries TRBV27 and TRBJ2-4, with 8 bases fitting TRBD2. CDR3 length: 13 residues. The trim removed 5 bases at V and 9 bases at J, leaving 6 bases unmatched. The germline V gene has CDR1 MNHEY and CDR2 SMNVEV (reference sequence). This chain's CDR3 is CASSPFAGGIQYF. The CDR3 bases are TGTGCCAGCAGTCCATTTGCGGGGGGCATTCAGTACTTC.

Comment on this clone: The junction departs from germline at one end; a sequencing error may be responsible. The rearrangement uses TRBV11-2 and TRBJ1-1; the match to TRBD1 covers 8 bases. This CDR3 has 12 amino acids. CDR1 and CDR2 (germline): SGHAT, FQNNGV. CDR3 DNA sequence: TGTGCCAGCAGCGAGAGGGGACAGGTGCTTTCTTTT. Its protein is CASSERGQVLSF.

By sample share, this clone is medium-sized. J is TRBJ1-2 and V is TRBV7-2; D is undetermined. The germline gives CDR1 SGHTA, CDR2 FQGNSA. This CDR3 region has 13 residues. Trimming pared 2 bases from V and 7 bases from J, leaving 11 bases between. Here the CDR3 reads CASSLFTSLGYTF. CDR3 DNA: TGTGCCAGCAGCTTATTCACCAGCCTTGGCTACACCTTC.

This clone was detected ten times or more. V gene TRBV25-1 combines with J gene TRBJ1-1; 8 nucleotides line up with TRBD1. V lost 5 bases to trimming and J lost 0 bases; unmatched junction nucleotides: 2. CDR1 and CDR2 (germline): MGHDK, SYGVNS. The CDR3 is 14 residues long. The CDR3 region has the DNA TGTGCCAGCAGTCTACAGGGGGTGAACACTGAAGCTTTCTTT. Its protein is CASSLQGVNTEAFF.

The chain carries TRBV11-2 and TRBJ2-7, with 8 bases lining up with TRBD1. V lost 5 bases and J lost 3; bases outside the gene matches: 9. The CDR3 contains 15 residues. Germline V gene data show CDR1 as SGHAT and CDR2 as FQNNGV. CDR3 residues: CASSARQGNDYEQYF. DNA of the CDR3: TGTGCCAGCAGCGCCAGACAGGGGAATGACTACGAGCAGTACTTC.

The rearrangement joins TRBV12-3 or TRBV12-4 to TRBJ2-3; D uncertain. The CDR3 is 11 amino acids. V was clipped by 9 bases and J by 5 bases, with 9 bases between them. The CDR3 DNA is TGTGCCAGGAGATTTCAAGATACGCAGTATTTT. Translated: CARRFQDTQYF.

This clone was recorded many times. This sequence joins TRBV6-1 and TRBJ2-7; D possibly uses TRBD1 or TRBD2 (5 bases each). CDR3 length: 13 residues. Germline-derived CDR1 and CDR2 are MNHNS and SASEGT. The V end lost 6 bases, the J end lost 4 bases, and 13 bases lay between the germline ends. CDR3 in DNA: TGTGCCAGCAGCCCTTCAGGGACGTACGAGCAGTACTTC. Translated: CASSPSGTYEQYF.

This clone has at least ten counts. The chain couples TRBV13 to TRBJ1-5, with 10 bases identical to TRBD1. V lost 5 bases, J lost 2 bases, and 6 bases stayed unmatched. Germline V gene sequence: CDR1 PRHDT, CDR2 FYEKMQ (reference sequence). This CDR3 region has 16 residues. In nucleotides, the CDR3 is TGTGCCAGCAGCCTTGAGGGGACAGGGGGCAATCAGCCCCAGCATTTT. Amino acids: CASSLEGTGGNQPQHF.

This clone occurred a few times. V gene TRBV27 combines with J gene TRBJ1-1; 7 bases map to TRBD1. Germline V CDR1 and CDR2: MNHEY, SMNVEV (reference sequence). CDR3 length: 17 residues. V lost 6 bases to trimming and J lost 3 bases; unmatched junction nucleotides: 16. As DNA, the CDR3 is TGTGCCAGCAGACGTTGGGGTATTTCAGGGGGAGACACTGAAGCTTTCTTT. Its translation: CASRRWGISGGDTEAFF.

This clone showed up many times. The junction departs from the called germline gene at one end, perhaps through a read error. Other DNA sequences from this sample encode an identical CDR3 as well. The rearrangement uses TRBV7-2 and TRBJ1-1; no clear D gene. The CDR3 loop spans 13 amino acids. From germline, CDR1 is SGHTA and CDR2 FQGNSA. The CDR3 sequence: CASSKQVNTEAFF. CDR3 sequence (DNA): TGTGCCAGCAGCAAGCAGGTGAACACTGAAGCCTTCTTT.

The table lists this clone with a few counts. The rearrangement joins TRBV20-1 to TRBJ1-2; D unresolved. Germline CDR1 and CDR2: DFQATT and SNEGSKA (reference sequence). Trimming cost V 4 bases and J 7 bases, with 13 bases left between them. The CDR3 length is 12 residues. CDR3 DNA: TGCAGTGCTATGCCGGGGTCGGTTGGCTACACCTTC. Amino acid sequence: CSAMPGSVGYTF.

This clone was picked up a small number of times. The CDR3 does not end in the conserved phenylalanine or tryptophan, so this is likely a read error. V is TRBV2 and J is TRBJ2-5; TRBD1 matches at 9 bases. V dropped 7 bases and J dropped 4; count of bases not matched to a gene: 10. CDR1 is SNHLY and CDR2 is FYNNEI in the germline V gene. The CDR3 length is 15 residues. CDR3 protein: CASTRQGGPRETQYS. The CDR3 region has the DNA TGTGCCAGCACTAGACAGGGGGGTCCCCGAGAGACCCAGTACTCC.

For this clone: Germline is not matched at one junction end, which may reflect a read error. The J gene is TRBJ2-1, the V gene TRBV5-4; 10 nucleotides match TRBD2. The germline gives CDR1 SGHNT, CDR2 YYREEE (reference sequence). The CDR3 has 16 amino acids. CDR3 amino acids: CPSSLTAAGGPPEQFF. In DNA, the CDR3 is TGTCCCAGCAGCTTGACCGCAGCGGGAGGGCCCCCTGAGCAGTTCTTC. Combining the CDR3 with reference TRBV5-4 and TRBJ2-1 gives the whole variable domain ETGVTQSPTHLIKTRGQQVTLRCSSQSGHNTVSWYQQALGQGPQFIFQYYREEENGRGNFPPRFSGLQFPNYSSELNVNALELDDSALYLCPSSLTAAGGPPEQFFGPGTRLTVL.